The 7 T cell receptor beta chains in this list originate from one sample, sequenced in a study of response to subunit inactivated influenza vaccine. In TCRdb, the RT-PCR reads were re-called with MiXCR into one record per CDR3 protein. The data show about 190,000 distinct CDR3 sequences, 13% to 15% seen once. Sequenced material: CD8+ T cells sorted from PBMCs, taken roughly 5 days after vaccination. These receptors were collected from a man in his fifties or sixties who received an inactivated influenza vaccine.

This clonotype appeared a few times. CDR3 nucleotides: TGTGCCAGCAGCTTAGCTCCCGCAGATACGCAGTATTTT. It specifies CASSLAPADTQYF. The genes are TRBV11-2 and TRBJ2-3; D gene uncertain. The germline gives CDR1 SGHAT, CDR2 FQNNGV. The CDR3 sequence is 13 residues long. V was pared by 1 base and J by 4 bases, with 6 bases between.

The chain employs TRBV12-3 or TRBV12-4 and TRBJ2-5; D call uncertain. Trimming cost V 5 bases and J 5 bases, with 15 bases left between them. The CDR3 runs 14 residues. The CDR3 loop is CASSDQRSEETQYF. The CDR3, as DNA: TGTGCCAGCAGTGATCAGCGATCTGAGGAGACCCAGTACTTC.

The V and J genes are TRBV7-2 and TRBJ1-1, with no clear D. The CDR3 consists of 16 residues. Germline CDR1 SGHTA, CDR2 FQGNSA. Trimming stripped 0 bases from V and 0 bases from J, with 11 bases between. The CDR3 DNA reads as TGTGCCAGCAGCTTAGCGGGAAAGAATGTGAACACTGAAGCTTTCTTT. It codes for CASSLAGKNVNTEAFF.

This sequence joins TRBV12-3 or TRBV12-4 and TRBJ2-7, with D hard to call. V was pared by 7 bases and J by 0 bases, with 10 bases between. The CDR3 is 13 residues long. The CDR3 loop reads CASTPPSSYEQYF. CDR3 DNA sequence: TGTGCCAGCACCCCACCGAGCTCCTACGAGCAGTACTTC.

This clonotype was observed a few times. The CDR3 DNA reads TGTGCCAGCAGCTTACTTTCAGGGGGATTTCACTATGGCTACACCTTC. The encoded protein is CASSLLSGGFHYGYTF. The J gene is TRBJ1-2, the V gene TRBV13; 7 bases are a match to TRBD1. CDR1 PRHDT and CDR2 FYEKMQ come from the germline V gene (reference sequence). The length of the CDR3 is 16 residues. Unmatched junction bases numbered 9, after V lost 2 bases and J lost 3 bases.

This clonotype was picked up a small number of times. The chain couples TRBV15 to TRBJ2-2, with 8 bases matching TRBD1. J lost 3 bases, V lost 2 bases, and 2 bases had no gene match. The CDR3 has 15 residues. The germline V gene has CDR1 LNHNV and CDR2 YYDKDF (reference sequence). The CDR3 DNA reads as TGTGCCACCAGCAGATACAGGGGGGACACCGGGGAGCTGTTTTTT. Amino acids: CATSRYRGDTGELFF.

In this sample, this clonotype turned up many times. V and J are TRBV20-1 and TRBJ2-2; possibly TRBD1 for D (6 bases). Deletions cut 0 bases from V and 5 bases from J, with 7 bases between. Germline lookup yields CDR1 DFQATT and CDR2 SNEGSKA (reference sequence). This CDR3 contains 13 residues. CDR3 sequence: CSAREGGTGELFF. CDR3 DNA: TGCAGTGCTAGAGAAGGGGGTACCGGGGAGCTGTTTTTT.